This is a list of T cell receptor beta chains from one sample in a study of blood T cell repertoires in COVID-19. The repertoire was sequenced with immunoSEQ multiplex PCR; TCRdb's copy has only in-frame clones and lacks some. The data show about 200,000 clones, with about 78% seen just once and 5.5% to 7% held by the top ten. Material for sequencing was peripheral blood. The receptors here all came from a woman in her 70s with acute or convalescent COVID-19. The CDR3 runs from the conserved cysteine through the conserved F or W. A D gene is named only where the DNA matches it firmly. Where a row states a size, it is once, few, many or the class of an expanded clone; other rows omit it.

abundance	v_gene	j_gene	d_gene	CDR3aa	CDR3nt
NA	TRBV5-4	TRBJ2-2	NA	CASSFDYTGELFF	TGTGCCAGCAGCTTCGACTACACCGGGGAGCTGTTTTTT
once	TRBV6-2/TRBV6-3	TRBJ1-4	NA	CASSSLRTGFDEKLFF	TGTGCCAGCAGTTCCCTTCGGACGGGGTTTGATGAAAAACTGTTTTTT
NA	TRBV2	TRBJ2-3	TRBD2	CATSGLAGGLDTQYF	TGTGCCACCAGTGGACTAGCGGGAGGTCTAGATACGCAGTATTTT
NA	TRBV19	TRBJ2-7	TRBD2	CASSRTSGSNEQYF	TGTGCCAGTAGTAGGACTAGCGGGAGCAACGAGCAGTACTTC
NA	TRBV5-1	TRBJ2-1	NA	CASSLGGGGSYNEQFF	TGCGCCAGCAGCTTGGGGGGAGGGGGCTCCTACAATGAGCAGTTCTTC
once	TRBV18	TRBJ2-7	TRBD1	CASSPSGQGSYEQYF	TGTGCCAGCTCACCAAGCGGACAGGGCTCCTACGAGCAGTACTTC
NA	TRBV7-6	TRBJ2-3	TRBD1	CASRLGQGTTDTQYF	TGTGCCAGCAGGCTAGGACAGGGTACCACAGATACGCAGTATTTT
NA	TRBV3-1/TRBV3-2	TRBJ1-1	NA	CASSQAFSRGTEAFF	TGTGCCAGCAGCCAAGCCTTTTCCCGGGGGACTGAAGCTTTCTTT
NA	TRBV19	TRBJ1-6	NA	CASSLQVPNSPLHF	TGTGCCAGTAGTCTACAGGTCCCCAATTCACCCCTCCACTTT
NA	TRBV6-5	TRBJ1-3	NA	CASSYSRWARGNTIYF	TGTGCCAGCAGTTACTCGCGCTGGGCACGGGGAAACACCATATATTTT
NA	TRBV19	TRBJ2-1	TRBD2	CASSSGGTYNEQFF	TGTGCCAGTAGTAGCGGGGGGACCTACAATGAGCAGTTCTTC
few	TRBV5-5	TRBJ1-4	NA	CASSPRGGLGRLFF	TGTGCCAGCAGCCCGCGAGGTGGGTTGGGTAGACTGTTTTTT
once	TRBV5-1	TRBJ2-7	NA	CASSSDSGYEQYF	TGCGCCAGCAGCTCTGATAGCGGCTACGAGCAGTACTTC